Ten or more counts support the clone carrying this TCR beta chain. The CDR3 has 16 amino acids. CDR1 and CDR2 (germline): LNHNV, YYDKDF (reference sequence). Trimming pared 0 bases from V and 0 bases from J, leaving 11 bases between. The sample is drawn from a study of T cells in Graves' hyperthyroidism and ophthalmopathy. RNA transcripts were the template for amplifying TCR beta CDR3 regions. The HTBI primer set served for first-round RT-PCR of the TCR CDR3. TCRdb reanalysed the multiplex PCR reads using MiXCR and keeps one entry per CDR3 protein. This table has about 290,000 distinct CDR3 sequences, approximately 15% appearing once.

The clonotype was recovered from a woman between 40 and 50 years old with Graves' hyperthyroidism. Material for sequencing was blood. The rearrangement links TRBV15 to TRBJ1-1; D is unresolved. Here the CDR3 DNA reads TGTGCCACCAGCAGAGATCTAGGCAGCGTGAACACTGAAGCTTTCTTT. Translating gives CATSRDLGSVNTEAFF.